These 20 T cell receptor beta chains were all obtained from the same sample, sequenced in a study of patients and donors after allogeneic stem cell transplantation. TCRdb used MiXCR to reprocess the RT-PCR reads, holding one entry per CDR3 protein. The sample records 200,000 to 250,000 distinct CDR3 sequences, around two fifths being singletons. Material for sequencing was blood, either unsorted or a sorted T cell fraction (not recorded which). The receptors were sampled from a human donor who was either an allogeneic HSCT recipient or a stem cell or donor lymphocyte infusion donor (not recorded which). It is not recorded whose cells these are; they may come from a transplant donor.

This sequence joins TRBV10-3 and TRBJ1-5; D ambiguous. The CDR3 sequence is 11 residues long. Trimming removed 1 base from V and 16 bases from J, with 11 bases in between. Germline V lookup: CDR1 ENHRY, CDR2 SYGVKD. The CDR3, as DNA: TGTGCCATCAGTGAGTTATTGGGGAGTCATTTT. It is translated as CAISELLGSHF.

The V call is TRBV5-6, the J call TRBJ1-2; 8 bases are a match to TRBD1. Germline V gene data show CDR1 as SGHDT and CDR2 as YYEEEE. The length of the CDR3 is 13 residues. J lost 8 bases, V lost 3 bases, and 6 bases had no gene match. The CDR3 sequence is CASSWGQVDGYTF. CDR3 in DNA: TGTGCCAGCAGCTGGGGACAGGTTGACGGCTACACCTTC.

Details on this clonotype: Since the CDR3 does not end with the conserved phenylalanine or tryptophan, this likely comes from a read error. This sequence joins TRBV7-9 and TRBJ2-2; 8 bases fit TRBD1. Germline V CDR1 and CDR2: SEHNR, FQNEAQ (reference sequence). This CDR3 is 17 amino acids long. The V and J ends lost 4 bases and 3 bases, in that order; junction bases with no gene match: 10. The CDR3 coding sequence is TGTGCCAGCAGCTCCATCCCGGGACAGGACCACACCGGGGAGCTGTTTCTT. Translating gives CASSSIPGQDHTGELFL.

This clonotype was counted between two and nine times. The chain employs TRBV9 and TRBJ1-2; the D gene is possibly TRBD1 (6 bases). The CDR3 runs to 13 residues. Germline assignment: CDR1 SGDLS and CDR2 YYNGEE. V was trimmed by 3 bases and J by 8 bases, leaving 14 bases between them. The CDR3 is CASSGNREKGYTF. DNA for the CDR3: TGTGCCAGCAGCGGCAACAGGGAGAAGGGCTACACCTTC.

The chain combines TRBV7-9 with TRBJ2-1, with 7 bases lining up with TRBD2. V shed 5 bases and J 9 bases; nucleotides not matched to a gene: 10. The V gene's germline CDR1 is SEHNR and CDR2 FQNEAQ (reference sequence). This CDR3 contains 14 residues. The CDR3 sequence: CASSRVSGGGEQFF. The CDR3, as DNA: TGTGCCAGCAGCAGAGTTAGTGGCGGGGGTGAGCAGTTCTTC.

V usage is TRBV25-1 and J usage is TRBJ1-2; 7 bases line up with TRBD1. The trim removed 6 bases at V and 3 bases at J, leaving 4 bases unmatched. Germline CDR1 is MGHDK and CDR2 is SYGVNS. This CDR3 region has 13 residues. DNA of the CDR3: TGTGCCAGCAGCGTGACAGGGTACTATGGCTACACCTTC. It yields the protein CASSVTGYYGYTF.

The table lists this clonotype with a few counts. The chain couples TRBV20-1 to TRBJ1-2; no firm D call. V dropped 1 base and J dropped 4 bases, with 10 bases sitting between them. CDR1 and CDR2 from the germline V gene are DFQATT and SNEGSKA (reference sequence). The CDR3 spans 13 residues. In DNA form, the CDR3 reads TGCAGTGCTAGAGGGGTGGCCGCCTATGGCTACACCTTC. Encoded protein: CSARGVAAYGYTF.

As regards this clonotype: In this CDR3 the conserved last residue, phenylalanine or tryptophan, is missing, so a read error is likely. The chain combines TRBV20-1 with TRBJ2-3; D is possibly TRBD2 (6 bases). V shed 2 bases and J shed 6 bases, with 12 bases lying between them. The CDR3 is made up of 13 amino acids. From germline, CDR1 is DFQATT and CDR2 SNEGSKA (reference sequence). The CDR3 protein is CSARLLGRDTQYL. The DNA for the CDR3 is TGCAGTGCTAGACTACTAGGGAGGGATACGCAGTATTTG.

V and J are TRBV9 and TRBJ1-3; D uncertain. This CDR3 spans 14 amino acids. The ends were cut back, 0 bases at V and 0 bases at J, with 4 bases in the middle. Per the germline V gene, CDR1 is SGDLS and CDR2 is YYNGEE. CDR3 loop: CASSVDISGNTIYF. The CDR3 region has the DNA TGTGCCAGCAGCGTAGACATCTCTGGAAACACCATATATTTT.

This chain connects TRBV27 to TRBJ1-1; TRBD1 matches 8 bases. Trimming cost V 0 bases and J 0 bases; bases outside gene matches: 3. This CDR3 region has 16 residues. Germline V gene lookup returns CDR1 MNHEY and CDR2 SMNVEV (reference sequence). Here the CDR3 reads CASSLSRTGMNTEAFF. CDR3 coding DNA: TGTGCCAGCAGTTTATCACGGACAGGGATGAACACTGAAGCTTTCTTT.

This chain joins TRBV30 and TRBJ1-2; no firm D call. The CDR3 has 16 residues. V shed 0 bases and J shed 0 bases, with 14 bases lying between them. Germline V gene lookup returns CDR1 GTSNPN and CDR2 SVGIG (reference sequence). The CDR3 protein is CAWSVIAERTNYGYTF. The CDR3 nucleotides are TGTGCCTGGAGTGTAATAGCGGAGAGGACTAACTATGGCTACACCTTC.

This clonotype was observed a few times. The V gene is TRBV29-1, the J gene TRBJ1-1; D gene ambiguous. Trimming left V 4 bases short and J 1 base short, with 4 bases between. The CDR3 is 11 residues long. From germline, CDR1 is SQVTM and CDR2 ANQGSEA. In DNA, the CDR3 is TGCAGCGTTGGGAGGAACACTGAAGCTTTCTTT. Amino acids: CSVGRNTEAFF.

V gene TRBV12-3 or TRBV12-4 combines with J gene TRBJ1-4; TRBD1 aligns across 7 bases. The CDR3 has 15 amino acids. After removal of 6 bases from V and 7 bases from J, the junction contained 11 bases not matched to a gene. The CDR3 loop reads CASRPQTGTFEKLFF. The DNA for the CDR3 is TGTGCCAGCAGGCCACAGACAGGGACGTTTGAAAAACTGTTTTTT.

The V and J genes are TRBV7-9 and TRBJ1-1; unclear D gene. The CDR3 loop spans 12 amino acids. V lost 11 bases and J 1 base, leaving 11 bases between the germline ends. Germline CDR1 is SEHNR and CDR2 is FQNEAQ (reference sequence). The chain's CDR3 is CAGGTRNTEAFF. The CDR3 nucleotides read TGTGCCGGCGGAACCAGGAACACTGAAGCTTTCTTT.

The V and J genes are TRBV20-1 and TRBJ1-3; D remains unclear. This CDR3 spans 14 amino acids. V was pared by 5 bases and J by 0 bases, with 11 bases between. Looked up from germline, CDR1 is DFQATT and CDR2 is SNEGSKA (reference sequence). CDR3 bases: TGCAGTGCTCGAGGACGCTCCTCTGGAAACACCATATATTTT. Amino acids: CSARGRSSGNTIYF.

This clonotype was seen only a few times. The chain couples TRBV29-1 to TRBJ1-5, with 8 bases identical to TRBD1. This CDR3 has 14 amino acids. Per germline, CDR1 SQVTM and CDR2 ANQGSEA. V lost 7 bases and J lost 1; bases outside the gene matches: 6. CDR3 DNA: TGCAGCGCTTGGACAGGGAGAAGCAATCAGCCCCAGCATTTT. It specifies CSAWTGRSNQPQHF.

The J gene is TRBJ1-1, the V gene TRBV7-6, with D unresolved. The CDR3 length is 13 residues. Trimming cost V 2 bases and J 3 bases, with 7 bases left between them. The germline V gene has CDR1 SGHVS and CDR2 FNYEAQ. CDR3 coding DNA: TGTGCCAGCAGCTTAAGGTCCCACACTGAAGCTTTCTTT. As protein: CASSLRSHTEAFF.

The chain employs TRBV12-3 or TRBV12-4 and TRBJ2-5; D possibly corresponds to TRBD2 (7 bases). V lost 3 bases and J 5 bases, leaving 13 bases between the germline ends. This CDR3 spans 14 amino acids. CDR3 protein: CASSFGGAAETQYF. In DNA, the CDR3 is TGTGCCAGCAGTTTTGGGGGGGCCGCGGAGACCCAGTACTTC.

This clonotype occurred a few times. The chain joins TRBV3-1 to TRBJ1-3; D not certain. The CDR3 is 12 amino acids. The V gene's germline CDR1 is LGHDT and CDR2 YNNKEL (reference sequence). Trimming removed 5 bases from V and 6 bases from J, with 8 bases in between. In nucleotides, the CDR3 is TGTGCCAGCAGCGCCCAGTCAAACACCATATATTTT. Amino acid sequence: CASSAQSNTIYF.

This clonotype has more than one count but fewer than ten. The CDR3 DNA reads TGTGCCAGCAGAAAAACAGGGGCCTCACCCCTCCACTTT. Translating gives CASRKTGASPLHF. The chain carries TRBV2 and TRBJ1-6, with 7 positions matching TRBD1. Germline V lookup: CDR1 SNHLY, CDR2 FYNNEI. CDR3 length: 13 amino acids. Trimming cost V 6 bases and J 10 bases; bases outside gene matches: 6.